This is a list of T cell receptor beta chains from one sample in a study of CD8+CD57+ T cells in acquired aplastic anemia. TCRdb independently ran MiXCR on the reads; one entry per CDR3 protein. The table includes around 180,000 distinct CDR3 sequences, under 50% detected once. Sequenced: sorted CD4+, CD8+, or CD8+CD57+ T cells (not recorded which) from PBMCs. The receptors were sampled from a human donor with aplastic anemia. The CDR3 runs from the conserved cysteine through the conserved F or W. A D gene is named only where the DNA matches it firmly. The size entry is marked missing in some rows and otherwise reads once, few, many or a size class.

>.|.|TRBV15|TRBJ1-5
TGTGCCACCAGCAGAGGGGACCATAGCAATCAGCCCCAGCATTTT
CATSRGDHSNQPQHF
>.|.|TRBV29-1|TRBJ2-2
TGCAGCTGCCCGCAGGGGACTTCGAACACCGGGGAGCTGTTTTTT
CSCPQGTSNTGELFF
>.|.|TRBV19|TRBJ1-1
TGTGCCAGTAGTAAAGGACGACCGAACACTGAAGCTTTCTTT
CASSKGRPNTEAFF
>.|TRBD2|TRBV7-4|TRBJ2-7
TGCGCCAGCAGCTCTCTAGCGGGGGGGACCTACGAGCAGTACTTC
CASSSLAGGTYEQYF
>once|.|TRBV19|TRBJ2-2
TGTGCCAGTAGTACCCCCAGGGGCTCGGCCGGGGAGCTGTTTTTT
CASSTPRGSAGELFF
>.|TRBD1|TRBV2|TRBJ1-1
TGTGCCAGCAGTGCCCAGGACAGGGCAGAAGCTTTCTTT
CASSAQDRAEAFF
>.|.|TRBV19|TRBJ1-1
TGTGCCAGTAGTATGGGACATCGCACTGAAGCTTTCTTT
CASSMGHRTEAFF
>once|TRBD1|TRBV29-1|TRBJ1-2
TGCAGCGTTGGGCGGGGACAGGGGAATTATGGCTACACCTTC
CSVGRGQGNYGYTF
>many|.|TRBV2|TRBJ2-7
TGTGCCAGCAGTGAGGCCAACGAGCAGTACTTC
CASSEANEQYF
>.|.|TRBV2|TRBJ1-4
TGTGCCAGCACCCCGGGATCCAATGAAAAACTGTTTTTT
CASTPGSNEKLFF
>many|.|TRBV20-1|TRBJ2-1
TGCAGTGCTAATCTCAGCTCCTACAATGAGCAGTTCTTC
CSANLSSYNEQFF
>.|TRBD1|TRBV4-1|TRBJ1-1
TGCGCCAGCAGCCAAGATGGGGGACAGGAAGCTTTCTTT
CASSQDGGQEAFF
>.|.|TRBV19|TRBJ1-1
TGTGCCAGTAGTATAGGGGGGGCAAACACTGAAGCTTTCTTT
CASSIGGANTEAFF
>.|.|TRBV10-3|TRBJ2-1
TGTGCCACTAGAGGAGAGTCCTACAATGAGCAGTTCTTC
CATRGESYNEQFF
>many|.|TRBV20-1|TRBJ2-1
TGCAGTGTTATCCTCTTAGCGGAGGAGCAGTTCTTC
CSVILLAEEQFF
>few|.|TRBV10-3|TRBJ1-3
TGTGCCATCAGTGCTCAAACTATCTCTGGAAACACCATATATTTT
CAISAQTISGNTIYF
>.|TRBD2|TRBV7-9|TRBJ2-6
TGTGCCAGCACCGTTGCTAGCGGAAAAACTGGGGCCAACGTCCTGACTTTC
CASTVASGKTGANVLTF
>.|.|TRBV15|TRBJ1-2
TGTGCCACCAGCAGAGGCGCAGATGGCTACACCTTC
CATSRGADGYTF
>.|TRBD1|TRBV25-1|TRBJ2-7
TGTGCCAGCAGTGGATCCGGGACAGGGCCCTTCGGGGAGCAGTACTTC
CASSGSGTGPFGEQYF
>few|.|TRBV2|TRBJ1-2
TGTGCCAGGTCGGAGGAGAACTATGGCTACACCTTC
CARSEENYGYTF
>few|TRBD1|TRBV24-1|TRBJ1-2
TGTGCCACCAGTGGGCTCCAGGGGGATGGCTACACCTTC
CATSGLQGDGYTF
>.|TRBD2|TRBV30|TRBJ2-7
TGTGCCTGGAGTTCCCCGGGACTAAAGGAGCAGTACTTC
CAWSSPGLKEQYF
>.|.|TRBV6-5|TRBJ2-7
TGTGCCAGCAGTTACCAACAGGTGTCCTACGAGCAGTACTTC
CASSYQQVSYEQYF
>.|TRBD1|TRBV10-3|TRBJ1-5
TGTGCCATCAGTGTTGGGACAGGGGAAGGTCAGCCCCAGCATTTT
CAISVGTGEGQPQHF
>many|TRBD1|TRBV20-1|TRBJ2-5
TGCAGTGCCAGGGGGTTTGGGGAGACCCAGTACTTC
CSARGFGETQYF
>once|.|TRBV20-1|TRBJ1-5
TGCAGTGCTAGAGGGACAGCACCTCAGCCCCAGCATTTT
CSARGTAPQPQHF
>.|.|TRBV20-1|TRBJ1-1
TGCAGTGCTAGCTCCCCCGGGGGGTACACTGAAGCTTTCTTT
CSASSPGGYTEAFF
>.|.|TRBV24-1|TRBJ1-2
TGTGCCACCAGTGGTGAGGTGAAGGGTAACTATGGCTACACCTTC
CATSGEVKGNYGYTF
>once|.|TRBV29-1|TRBJ1-2
TGCAGCTCACCAGACAGTTCCTATGGCTACACCTTC
CSSPDSSYGYTF
>many|.|TRBV29-1|TRBJ2-1
TGCAGCGTTGGGGCGGGTCCGGGTGAGCAGTTCTTC
CSVGAGPGEQFF
>many|.|TRBV2|TRBJ2-5
TGTGCCAGCTATTCCAGGGGCCAAGAGACCCAGTACTTC
CASYSRGQETQYF
>many|TRBD2|TRBV7-2|TRBJ2-1
TGTGCCAGCAGCCCCACGGGAGGGACGTATGAGCAGTTCTTC
CASSPTGGTYEQFF
>few|.|TRBV2|TRBJ1-2
TGTGCCAGCAGTGAGCAACTCATGGGCCTTTATGGCTACACCTTC
CASSEQLMGLYGYTF
>.|.|TRBV6-2/TRBV6-3|TRBJ1-3
TGTGCCAGCAGTTACTCGAAGAGCCCAGTCAATCACTCTGGAAACACCATATATTTT
CASSYSKSPVNHSGNTIYF
>.|.|TRBV19|TRBJ2-7
TGTGCCAGTAGTCAAGCTGGGGTCTACGAGCAGTACTTC
CASSQAGVYEQYF
>.|TRBD1|TRBV20-1|TRBJ2-7
TGCAGTGCTGAACCGACAGGGTCCTACGAGCAGTACTTC
CSAEPTGSYEQYF
>few|.|TRBV7-2|TRBJ2-5
TGTGCCAGCAGCACGTGGAGGAGAGAGACCCAGTACTTC
CASSTWRRETQYF
>.|.|TRBV7-3|TRBJ1-2
TGTGCCAGCAGCTTAATACAGGAGGGCTACACCTTC
CASSLIQEGYTF
>.|.|TRBV19|TRBJ1-5
TGTGCCAGTAGCCCCGGCTTCAATCAGCCCCAGCATTTT
CASSPGFNQPQHF
>.|TRBD1|TRBV19|TRBJ1-2
TGTGCCAGTAGGAGTTTGCAGGGGGCCGACTATGGCTACACCTTC
CASRSLQGADYGYTF